These T cell receptor beta chains were read from a single sample in a study of molecular identifiers for immune sequencing clone quantification. TCRdb redid the calling of the PCR reads with MiXCR, one entry per CDR3 protein. This sample carries some 580,000 distinct CDR3 sequences, about 25% of them seen once, and the ten largest clones take about 0.84%. Sequenced input: naive CD8+ T cells from blood, with Jurkat cell RNA spiked in. All receptors derive from a human donor in good health. Some libraries in this study had Jurkat cell RNA spiked in. Both conserved end residues are part of each CDR3. The order of the fields is V gene, D gene, clone size, J gene, CDR3 protein, CDR3 DNA. D genes are given only for firm matches. Size tells how often a clone was seen (once, few, many) or the class of an expanded clone, and some rows leave it out.

>TRBV27|-|many|TRBJ2-1
CASSLNPRRTYNEQFF
TGTGCCAGCAGTTTGAACCCCCGGAGGACCTACAATGAGCAGTTCTTC
>TRBV20-1|-|many|TRBJ2-3
CSAPDLDTQYF
TGCAGTGCTCCCGACCTGGATACGCAGTATTTT
>TRBV5-8|-|-|TRBJ2-7
CASSFSAGVFEQYF
TGTGCCAGCAGCTTTTCGGCAGGGGTATTCGAGCAGTACTTC
>TRBV27|TRBD1|many|TRBJ1-5
CASSWDSYQPQHF
TGTGCCAGCAGTTGGGACAGTTATCAGCCCCAGCATTTT
>TRBV27|TRBD2|few|TRBJ2-7
CASSLSRGIAGVYEQYF
TGTGCCAGCAGTTTATCGCGCGGAATAGCGGGTGTGTACGAGCAGTACTTC
>TRBV28|-|many|TRBJ1-5
CATPRAPSNQPQHF
TGTGCCACCCCCCGGGCTCCAAGCAATCAGCCCCAGCATTTT
>TRBV2|-|-|TRBJ2-7
CASSEIGQGPSYEQYF
TGTGCCAGCAGTGAAATAGGGCAGGGACCTTCCTACGAGCAGTACTTC
>TRBV30|TRBD1|few|TRBJ2-7
CAWSRGTGVYEQYF
TGTGCCTGGAGCAGGGGGACAGGAGTTTACGAGCAGTACTTC
>TRBV27|TRBD2|-|TRBJ2-3
CASSWGTSPTDTQYF
TGTGCCAGCAGTTGGGGGACTAGCCCCACAGATACGCAGTATTTT
>TRBV28|-|-|TRBJ1-3
CACSDYYRGSGNTIYF
TGTGCCTGCAGCGACTACTATAGGGGCTCAGGAAACACCATATATTTT
>TRBV10-3|TRBD2|few|TRBJ2-2
CAISEGLAGVETGELFF
TGTGCCATCAGTGAAGGGCTAGCGGGAGTGGAGACCGGGGAGCTGTTTTTT
>TRBV12-3/TRBV12-4|-|-|TRBJ2-7
CASSFDPGSYEQYF
TGTGCCAGCAGTTTCGACCCCGGGTCCTACGAGCAGTACTTC
>TRBV5-4|TRBD1|-|TRBJ2-7
CASSIGQGVTNEQYF
TGTGCCAGCAGCATAGGACAGGGGGTTACGAACGAGCAGTACTTC
>TRBV2|-|many|TRBJ2-5
CASSRGQPQETQYF
TGTGCCAGCAGCCGGGGGCAGCCCCAAGAGACCCAGTACTTC
>TRBV11-2|-|few|TRBJ2-3
CASSLDTPNF
TGTGCCAGCAGCTTAGATACCCCCAATTTT
>TRBV6-2/TRBV6-3|TRBD2|few|TRBJ2-7
CASTWAGTTYEQYF
TGTGCCAGCACCTGGGCAGGGACTACCTACGAGCAGTACTTC
>TRBV4-3|TRBD1|-|TRBJ1-2
CASSQDTGGLNYGYTF
TGCGCCAGCAGCCAAGATACAGGGGGCTTGAACTATGGCTACACCTTC
>TRBV11-2|TRBD2|many|TRBJ2-7
CASSQRTSGYYEQYF
TGTGCCAGCAGCCAAAGGACTAGCGGGTACTACGAGCAGTACTTC
>TRBV6-1|-|many|TRBJ1-1
CASKEMARLGTQYTEAFF
TGTGCCAGCAAGGAAATGGCCAGGTTGGGGACGCAGTACACTGAAGCTTTCTTT
>TRBV27|-|few|TRBJ2-7
CASSLGFVPLTEQYF
TGTGCCAGCAGTTTAGGGTTTGTACCTCTTACAGAGCAGTACTTC
>TRBV30|TRBD1|many|TRBJ1-1
CAWSVAGGTEAFF
TGTGCCTGGAGTGTAGCAGGGGGCACTGAAGCTTTCTTT
>TRBV6-2/TRBV6-3|-|-|TRBJ1-4
CASSYFFEKLFF
TGTGCCAGCAGTTATTTCTTCGAAAAACTGTTTTTT
>TRBV4-1|-|many|TRBJ1-5
CASSPAGNQPQHF
TGCGCCAGCAGCCCCGCCGGGAATCAGCCCCAGCATTTT
>TRBV30|-|-|TRBJ2-7
CAWIAESSYEQYF
TGTGCCTGGATAGCGGAAAGCTCCTACGAGCAGTACTTC
>TRBV13|TRBD2|-|TRBJ2-7
CASSLGSWGGEQYF
TGTGCCAGCAGCTTAGGGTCTTGGGGGGGCGAGCAGTACTTC
>TRBV6-5|-|many|TRBJ1-1
CASSYSGETEAFF
TGTGCCAGCAGTTACTCTGGGGAGACTGAAGCTTTCTTT
>TRBV20-1|-|-|TRBJ2-7
CSARGTATYKQYF
TGCAGTGCTAGGGGGACGGCAACCTACAAGCAGTACTTC
>TRBV7-6|-|many|TRBJ2-6
CASSLGQPSGANVLTF
TGTGCCAGCAGCTTGGGCCAGCCCTCTGGGGCCAACGTCCTGACTTTC
>TRBV28|TRBD2|-|TRBJ2-7
CASSLYTSVHEQYF
TGTGCCAGCAGTTTATACACTAGCGTACACGAGCAGTACTTC
>TRBV20-1|TRBD2|-|TRBJ2-1
CSATAGTSGYNGQFF
TGCAGTGCTACAGCCGGGACTAGCGGATACAATGGGCAGTTCTTC
>TRBV3-2|-|-|TRBJ1-5
CASSQGSGQGAGQPQHF
TGTGCCAGCAGCCAAGGCTCCGGACAGGGGGCAGGACAGCCCCAGCATTTT
>TRBV6-6|TRBD1|once|TRBJ2-1
CASSYTAQGPGNEQFF
TGTGCCAGCAGTTACACCGCACAGGGGCCCGGCAATGAGCAGTTCTTC
>TRBV9|-|-|TRBJ2-6
CASRAPPNSGANVLTF
TGTGCCAGCCGCGCCCCGCCGAACTCTGGGGCCAACGTCCTGACTTTC
>TRBV4-3|TRBD1|-|TRBJ1-1
CASCQDRAMNTEAFF
TGCGCCAGCTGCCAAGACAGGGCAATGAACACTGAAGCTTTCTTT
>TRBV11-2|-|few|TRBJ1-2
CASSSRAGVPYGYTF
TGTGCCAGCAGCTCAAGGGCCGGAGTCCCATATGGCTACACCTTC
>TRBV27|-|-|TRBJ1-6
CASSFTQPHRPLHF
TGTGCCAGCAGTTTCACCCAGCCCCACAGGCCCCTCCACTTT
>TRBV7-9|-|few|TRBJ2-7
CASTLGISYEQYF
TGTGCCAGCACGCTTGGAATCTCCTACGAGCAGTACTTC
>TRBV30|-|-|TRBJ1-5
CAWSNGVQPQHF
TGTGCCTGGAGTAATGGGGTTCAGCCCCAGCATTTT
>TRBV7-9|-|few|TRBJ1-4
CATRGRANEKLFF
TGTGCCACCCGGGGGAGAGCTAATGAAAAACTGTTTTTT
>TRBV28|TRBD1|few|TRBJ1-5
CASTIRGGGRPQHF
TGTGCCAGCACCATCAGGGGGGGGGGTCGGCCCCAGCATTTT
>TRBV5-1|-|many|TRBJ2-5
CASSHRTPPETQYF
TGCGCCAGCAGCCACCGGACGCCCCCAGAGACCCAGTACTTC
>TRBV2|TRBD2|few|TRBJ2-3
CASSDRSGRGYTDTQYF
TGTGCCAGCAGTGATAGGAGCGGGAGGGGTTACACAGATACGCAGTATTTT
>TRBV18|-|few|TRBJ2-7
CASSPKAGVGHSYEQYF
TGTGCCAGCTCACCAAAGGCGGGGGTGGGACACTCCTACGAGCAGTACTTC
>TRBV28|TRBD2|-|TRBJ2-1
CASRWTSGMGNEQFF
TGTGCCAGCAGGTGGACTAGCGGGATGGGGAATGAGCAGTTCTTC
>TRBV5-1|TRBD2|many|TRBJ2-3
CASSLAAGSTDTQYF
TGCGCCAGCAGCTTGGCAGCGGGGAGCACAGATACGCAGTATTTT
>TRBV2|TRBD1|many|TRBJ2-3
CASSVQGQGVSDTQYF
TGTGCCAGCAGTGTCCAGGGGCAGGGGGTTTCAGATACGCAGTATTTT
>TRBV4-3|-|many|TRBJ1-5
CASSQDYAGRNQPQHF
TGCGCCAGCAGCCAAGATTATGCGGGCCGCAATCAGCCCCAGCATTTT
>TRBV19|TRBD1|-|TRBJ1-5
CAISIGTRGSNQPQHF
TGTGCCATTAGTATCGGGACCAGGGGGAGCAATCAGCCCCAGCATTTT
>TRBV28|-|-|TRBJ1-5
CASSLETDSNQPQHF
TGTGCCAGCAGTTTGGAGACGGATAGCAATCAGCCCCAGCATTTT
>TRBV10-3|-|-|TRBJ2-7
CAITGSELEEQYF
TGTGCCATCACGGGGAGCGAATTGGAGGAGCAGTACTTC